This TCR beta chain was recovered during a study of cytomegalovirus exposure and HLA in healthy donors. Study context: Both the 120 validation repertoires and the roughly 700 first-cohort repertoires used the same platform, as reported by a later analysis.

Separate from the approximately 700-subject first cohort was the approximately 130-subject validation cohort, to which the donors belonged. The CDR3 consists of 15 residues. Germline CDR1 SGDLS, CDR2 YYNGEE. The V and J ends lost 2 bases and 0 bases, in that order; junction bases with no gene match: 1. TCRdb's table, derived via immunoSEQ multiplex PCR, lists solely in-frame clones and lacks some. Altogether hundreds of thousands of clones are present, roughly 87% being singletons, with the ten largest covering approximately 2%. J is TRBJ1-4 and V is TRBV9; TRBD1 matches at 7 bases. The origin of this receptor is a young woman in good health and CMV-seropositive. The sequenced material came from PBMCs. The chain's CDR3 is CASSVGTATNEKLFF. The CDR3 region has the DNA TGTGCCAGCAGCGTCGGGACAGCAACTAATGAAAAACTGTTTTTT.